This T cell receptor beta chain was documented in a study of blood T cell repertoires in COVID-19. Whole-study context: Material from acute and convalescent COVID-19 was sourced from the United States, Italy and Spain. T cells, B-cell-depleted T cells, or PBMCs provided the cDNA or gDNA that served as material.

This CDR3 has 15 amino acids. Original processing methods: Amplification of reference gene primers was used by the study to estimate nucleated cell counts. The table came from immunoSEQ multiplex PCR; TCRdb's copy has only in-frame clones and leaves some out. That table is the source of V, J and clone size, and D and trimming were worked out from the DNA. The data hold 200,000 to 250,000 clones, with approximately 80% observed a single time. The V and J genes are TRBV7-5 and TRBJ1-1. TRBV7-5 is given as a pseudogene. This TCR derives from a man aged 25 to 45 with active or convalescent COVID-19. The sample taken for sequencing was peripheral blood. The CDR3, as DNA: TGTGTCAGAAGCTACCAGGAAGCGGGGAACACTGAAGCTTTCTTT. Protein product: CVRSYQEAGNTEAFF.